The rows below give T cell receptor beta chains drawn from one sample of a study of cytomegalovirus exposure and HLA in healthy donors. Here immunoSEQ multiplex PCR was the method, and the copy in TCRdb shows in-frame clones only, minus some. This sample yields some 76,000 clones, of which around 73% are seen a single time; roughly 9% belongs to the top ten. The sequenced material came from PBMCs. All receptors come from a woman aged 40-49 years in good health and CMV-seropositive. CDR3s include the opening cysteine and the closing phenylalanine or tryptophan. The listing skips clone size in some rows; elsewhere it reads once, few, many or a size class.

CASSEALALAKNIQYF	TRBJ2-4	.	TRBV6-1
CASSPTSGSYEQYF	TRBJ2-7	few	TRBV11-2
CAISETAYQETQYF	TRBJ2-5	.	TRBV10-3
CSVDRGRRWNYNQPQHF	TRBJ1-5	.	TRBV29-1
CASSLGGGTQYF	TRBJ2-3	.	TRBV5-4
CASSETGGYGYTF	TRBJ1-2	.	TRBV19
CASRNAAADYGYTF	TRBJ1-2	.	TRBV6-5
CASSQDLLLAGGSYYGYTF	TRBJ1-2	once	TRBV4-1
CASQLSGGASTDTQYF	TRBJ2-3	.	TRBV5-1
CASSPQGFGTTEAFF	TRBJ1-1	.	TRBV19
CASSPNNYEQYF	TRBJ2-7	.	TRBV18